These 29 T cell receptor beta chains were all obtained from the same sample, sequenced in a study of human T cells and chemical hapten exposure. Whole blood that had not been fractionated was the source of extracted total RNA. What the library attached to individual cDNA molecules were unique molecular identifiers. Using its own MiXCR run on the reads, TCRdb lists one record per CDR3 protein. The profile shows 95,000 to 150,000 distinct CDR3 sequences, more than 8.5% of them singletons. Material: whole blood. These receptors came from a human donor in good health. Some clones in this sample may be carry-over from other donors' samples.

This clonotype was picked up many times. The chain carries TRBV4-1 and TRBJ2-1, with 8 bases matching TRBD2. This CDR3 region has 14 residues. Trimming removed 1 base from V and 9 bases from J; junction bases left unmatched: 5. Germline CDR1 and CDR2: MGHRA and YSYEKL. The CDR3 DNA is TGCGCCAGCAGCCAAGTGGGACTAGAAGTTGAGCAGTTCTTC. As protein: CASSQVGLEVEQFF.

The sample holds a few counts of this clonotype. CDR3 protein: CASSLSSGRMYNEQFF. The CDR3 DNA is TGCGCCAGCAGCCTGTCAAGCGGGAGAATGTACAATGAGCAGTTCTTC. The gene calls are TRBV5-1 and TRBJ2-1; 8 bases are a match to TRBD2. CDR3 size: 16 residues. The V gene end was trimmed by 4 bases and the J gene end by 4 bases; junction bases not matched to a gene: 10. In germline, CDR1 is SGHRS, CDR2 YFSETQ.

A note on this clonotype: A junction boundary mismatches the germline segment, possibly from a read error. This chain's CDR3 is CASSPGTAAAF. CDR3 DNA sequence: TGTGCCAGCAGCCCCGGGACCGCCGCGGCTTTC. The chain links TRBV7-2 to TRBJ2-6, with D perhaps assigned TRBD1 or TRBD2 (5 bases each). Germline-derived CDR1 and CDR2 are SGHTA and FQGNSA. The CDR3 has 11 residues.

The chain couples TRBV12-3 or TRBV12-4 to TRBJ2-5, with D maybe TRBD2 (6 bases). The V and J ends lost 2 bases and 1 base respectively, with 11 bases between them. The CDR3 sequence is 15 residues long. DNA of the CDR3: TGTGCCAGCAGTTTACGGACTACCTCCCAAGAGACCCAGTACTTC. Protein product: CASSLRTTSQETQYF.

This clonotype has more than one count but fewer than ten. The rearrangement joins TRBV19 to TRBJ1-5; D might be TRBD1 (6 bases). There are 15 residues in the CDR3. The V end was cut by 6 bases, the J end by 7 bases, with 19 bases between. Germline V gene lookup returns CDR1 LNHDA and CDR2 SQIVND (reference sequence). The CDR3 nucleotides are TGTGCCAGTAGCCTTCAGGGGACGAGGCGACAGCCCCAGCATTTT. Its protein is CASSLQGTRRQPQHF.

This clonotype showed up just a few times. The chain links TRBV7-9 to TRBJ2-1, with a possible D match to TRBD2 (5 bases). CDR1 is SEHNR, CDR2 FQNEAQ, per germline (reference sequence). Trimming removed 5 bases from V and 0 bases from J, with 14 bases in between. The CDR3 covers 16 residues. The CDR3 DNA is TGTGCCAGCAGCCAATTCATGGGGAGCTCCTACAATGAGCAGTTCTTC. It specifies CASSQFMGSSYNEQFF.

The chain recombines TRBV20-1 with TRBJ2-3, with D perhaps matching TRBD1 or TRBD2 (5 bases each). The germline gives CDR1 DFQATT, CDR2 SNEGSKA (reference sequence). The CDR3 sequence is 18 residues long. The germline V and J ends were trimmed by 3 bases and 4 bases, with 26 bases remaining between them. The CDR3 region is CSASWGLRALPNPDTQYF. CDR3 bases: TGCAGTGCTAGTTGGGGGTTAAGGGCGTTGCCGAACCCAGATACGCAGTATTTT.

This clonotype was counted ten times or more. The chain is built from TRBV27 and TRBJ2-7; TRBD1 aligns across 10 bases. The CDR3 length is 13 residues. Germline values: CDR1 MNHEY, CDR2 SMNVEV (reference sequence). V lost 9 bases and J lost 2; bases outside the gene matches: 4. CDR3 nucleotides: TGTGCCAGTGGACAGGGGGTAACCTACGAGCAGTACTTC. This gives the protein CASGQGVTYEQYF.

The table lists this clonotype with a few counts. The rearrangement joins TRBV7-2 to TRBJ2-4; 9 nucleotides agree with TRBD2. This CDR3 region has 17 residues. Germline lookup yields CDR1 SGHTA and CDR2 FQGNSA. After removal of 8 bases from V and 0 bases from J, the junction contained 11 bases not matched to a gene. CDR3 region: CASASKLAGLAKNIQYF. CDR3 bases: TGTGCCAGCGCCTCCAAGCTAGCGGGGCTAGCCAAAAACATTCAGTACTTC.

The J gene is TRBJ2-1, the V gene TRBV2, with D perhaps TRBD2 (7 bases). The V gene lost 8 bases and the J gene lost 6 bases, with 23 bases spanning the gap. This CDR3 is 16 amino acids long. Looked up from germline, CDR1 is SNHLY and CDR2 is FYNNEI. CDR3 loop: CASAIPRGAGINEQFF. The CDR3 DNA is TGTGCCAGCGCGATACCCAGGGGAGCGGGAATCAATGAGCAGTTCTTC.

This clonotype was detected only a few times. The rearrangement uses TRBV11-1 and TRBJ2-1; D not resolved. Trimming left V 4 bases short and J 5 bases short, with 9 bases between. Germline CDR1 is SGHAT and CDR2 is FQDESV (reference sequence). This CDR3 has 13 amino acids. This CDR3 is CASSSKLDNEQFF. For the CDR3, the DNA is TGTGCCAGCAGCTCCAAATTAGACAATGAGCAGTTCTTC.

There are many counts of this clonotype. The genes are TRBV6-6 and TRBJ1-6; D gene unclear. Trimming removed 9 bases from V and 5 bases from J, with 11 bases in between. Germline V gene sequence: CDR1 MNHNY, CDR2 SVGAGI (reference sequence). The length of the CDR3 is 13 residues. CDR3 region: CASRVYDNSPLHF. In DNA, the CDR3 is TGTGCCAGTCGGGTGTACGATAATTCACCCCTCCACTTT.

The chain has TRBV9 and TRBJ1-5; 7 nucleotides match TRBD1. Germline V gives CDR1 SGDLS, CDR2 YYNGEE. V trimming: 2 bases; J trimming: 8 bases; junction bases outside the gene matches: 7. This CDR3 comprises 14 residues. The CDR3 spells CASSVTGELEPQHF. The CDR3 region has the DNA TGTGCCAGCAGCGTTACAGGGGAATTGGAGCCCCAGCATTTT.

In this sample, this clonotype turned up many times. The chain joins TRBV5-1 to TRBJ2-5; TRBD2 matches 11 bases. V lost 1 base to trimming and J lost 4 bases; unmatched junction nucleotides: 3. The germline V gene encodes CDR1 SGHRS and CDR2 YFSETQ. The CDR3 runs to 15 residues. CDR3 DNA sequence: TGCGCCAGCAGCTTGATCACTAGCGGGGGAGAGACCCAGTACTTC. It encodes CASSLITSGGETQYF.

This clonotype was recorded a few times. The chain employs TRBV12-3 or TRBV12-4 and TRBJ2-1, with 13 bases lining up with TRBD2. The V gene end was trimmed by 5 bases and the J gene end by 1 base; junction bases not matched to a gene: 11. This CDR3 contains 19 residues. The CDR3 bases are TGTGCCAGCAGTCCCCGGACTAGCGGGAGTTCGATTTCCTACAATGAGCAGTTCTTC. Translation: CASSPRTSGSSISYNEQFF.

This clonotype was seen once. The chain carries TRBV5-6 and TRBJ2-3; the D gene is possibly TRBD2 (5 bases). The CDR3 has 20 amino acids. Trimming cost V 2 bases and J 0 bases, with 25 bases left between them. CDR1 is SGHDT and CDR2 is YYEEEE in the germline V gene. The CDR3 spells CASSFYSRRQPTSSTDTQYF. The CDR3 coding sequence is TGTGCCAGCAGCTTTTACTCCCGGAGGCAGCCGACATCTAGCACAGATACGCAGTATTTT.

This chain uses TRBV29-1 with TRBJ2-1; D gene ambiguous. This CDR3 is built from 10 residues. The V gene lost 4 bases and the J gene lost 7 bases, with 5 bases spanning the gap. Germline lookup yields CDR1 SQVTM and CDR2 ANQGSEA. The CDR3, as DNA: TGCAGCGTTGGGACGAATGAGCAGTTCTTC. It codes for CSVGTNEQFF.

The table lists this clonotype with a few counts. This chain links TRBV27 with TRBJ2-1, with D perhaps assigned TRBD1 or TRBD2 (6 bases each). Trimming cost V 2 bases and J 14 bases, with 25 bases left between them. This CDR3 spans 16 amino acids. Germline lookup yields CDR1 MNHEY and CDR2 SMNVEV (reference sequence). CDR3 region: CASSLDYRLVGGLEFF. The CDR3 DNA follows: TGTGCCAGCAGTTTAGATTATAGACTAGTAGGGGGATTGGAGTTCTTC.

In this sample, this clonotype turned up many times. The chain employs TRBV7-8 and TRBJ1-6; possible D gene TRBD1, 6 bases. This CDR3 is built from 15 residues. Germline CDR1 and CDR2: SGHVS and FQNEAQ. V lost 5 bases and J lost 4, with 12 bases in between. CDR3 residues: CASSPSDSYNSPLHF. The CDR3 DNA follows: TGTGCCAGCAGCCCGTCGGACAGTTATAATTCACCCCTCCACTTT.

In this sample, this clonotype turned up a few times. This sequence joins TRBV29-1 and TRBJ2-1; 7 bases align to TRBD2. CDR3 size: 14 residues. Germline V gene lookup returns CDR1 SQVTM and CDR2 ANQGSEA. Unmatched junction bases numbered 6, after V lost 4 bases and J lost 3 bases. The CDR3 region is CSVAGSGNYNEQFF. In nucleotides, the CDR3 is TGCAGCGTTGCCGGAAGCGGGAACTACAATGAGCAGTTCTTC.

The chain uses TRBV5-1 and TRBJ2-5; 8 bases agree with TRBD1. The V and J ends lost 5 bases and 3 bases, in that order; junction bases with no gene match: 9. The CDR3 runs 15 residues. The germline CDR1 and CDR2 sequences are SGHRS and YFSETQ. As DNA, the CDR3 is TGCGCCAGCAGTTGGACAGGGAGTTTTGAAGAGACCCAGTACTTC. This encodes CASSWTGSFEETQYF.

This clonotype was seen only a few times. DNA of the CDR3: TGTGCCAGCAGCTTAAAAGCGGGAGCCCTCTACAATGAGCAGTTCTTC. It translates to CASSLKAGALYNEQFF. The V and J genes are TRBV13 and TRBJ2-1; 8 nucleotides agree with TRBD2. Germline V gene lookup returns CDR1 PRHDT and CDR2 FYEKMQ (reference sequence). Trimming at V came to 2 bases and at J to 3 bases, leaving 6 bases not matched to a gene. The CDR3 totals 16 residues.

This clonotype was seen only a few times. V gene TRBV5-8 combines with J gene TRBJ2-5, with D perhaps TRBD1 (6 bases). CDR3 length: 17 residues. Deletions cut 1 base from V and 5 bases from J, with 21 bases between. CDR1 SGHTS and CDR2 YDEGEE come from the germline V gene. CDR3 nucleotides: TGTGCCAGCAGCTTGCGAACCACAGGGATTTTACGGGAGACCCAGTACTTC. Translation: CASSLRTTGILRETQYF.

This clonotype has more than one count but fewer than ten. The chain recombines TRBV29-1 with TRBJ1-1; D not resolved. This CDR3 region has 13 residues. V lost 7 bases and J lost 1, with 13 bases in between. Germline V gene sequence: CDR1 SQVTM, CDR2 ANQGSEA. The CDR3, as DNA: TGCAGCGCCGAAAAGGTCCAGAACACTGAAGCTTTCTTT. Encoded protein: CSAEKVQNTEAFF.

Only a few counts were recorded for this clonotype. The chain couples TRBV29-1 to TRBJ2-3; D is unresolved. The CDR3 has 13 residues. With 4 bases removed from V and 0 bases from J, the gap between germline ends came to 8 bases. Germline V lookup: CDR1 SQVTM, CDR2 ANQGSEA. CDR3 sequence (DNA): TGCAGCGTTGCTATCGGCAGCACAGATACGCAGTATTTT. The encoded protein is CSVAIGSTDTQYF.

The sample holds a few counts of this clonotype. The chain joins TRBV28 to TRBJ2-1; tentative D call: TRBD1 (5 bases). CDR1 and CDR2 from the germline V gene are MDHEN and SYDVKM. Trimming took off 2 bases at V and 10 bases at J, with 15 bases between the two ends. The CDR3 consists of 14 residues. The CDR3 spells CASSLEVRAREQFF. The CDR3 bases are TGTGCCAGCAGTTTAGAAGTCAGGGCTCGCGAGCAGTTCTTC.

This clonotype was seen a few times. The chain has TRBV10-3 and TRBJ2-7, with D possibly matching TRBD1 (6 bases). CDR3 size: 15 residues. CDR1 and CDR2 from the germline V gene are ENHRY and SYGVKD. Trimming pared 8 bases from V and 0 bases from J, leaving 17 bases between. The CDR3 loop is CAIADWQGSSYEQYF. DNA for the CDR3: TGTGCCATCGCAGACTGGCAGGGGAGCTCCTACGAGCAGTACTTC.

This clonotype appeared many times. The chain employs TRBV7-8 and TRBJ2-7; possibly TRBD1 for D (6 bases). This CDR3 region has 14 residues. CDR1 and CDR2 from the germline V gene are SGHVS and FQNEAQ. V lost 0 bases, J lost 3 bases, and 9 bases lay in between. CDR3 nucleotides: TGTGCCAGCAGCTTAGCAGGCAGGGGCTACGAGCAGTACTTC. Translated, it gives CASSLAGRGYEQYF.

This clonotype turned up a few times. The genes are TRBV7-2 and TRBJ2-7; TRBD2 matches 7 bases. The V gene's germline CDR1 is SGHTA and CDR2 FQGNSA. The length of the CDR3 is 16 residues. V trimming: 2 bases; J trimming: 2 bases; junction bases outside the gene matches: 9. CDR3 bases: TGTGCCAGCAGCTTAAATTGGGCTAGCGGTACCTACGAGCAGTACTTC. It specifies CASSLNWASGTYEQYF.